A selection of T cell receptor beta chains follows, all from one sample in a study of shared clonotypes between healthy human individuals. Profiled with immunoSEQ multiplex PCR; TCRdb holds only in-frame clones, not every one. The table shows 2 million to 3 million clones, with over 85% occurring only once. The sequenced material came from naive CD4+ T cells from PBMCs. These receptors originate from a man aged 18 to 29 in good health. Some clones in this sample may be carry-over from other donors' samples. The CDR3 runs from the conserved cysteine through the conserved F or W. The order of the fields is V gene, J gene, D gene, clone size, CDR3 DNA, CDR3 protein. D genes are given only for firm matches. A clone size is listed for some rows: how often the clone was seen (once, few, many), or a class if it is expanded.

TRBV11-2	TRBJ2-4	NA	NA	TGTGCCAGCAGCTTTTCCAAAAACATTCAGTACTTC	CASSFSKNIQYF
TRBV10-3	TRBJ2-7	TRBD1	NA	TGTGCCATCAGCGATCCGGGACAGGGATCCTACGAGCAGTACTTC	CAISDPGQGSYEQYF
TRBV28	TRBJ2-7	NA	once	TGTGCCAGCAGTTCCCACGGGAGAGAGCAGTACTTC	CASSSHGREQYF
TRBV7-2	TRBJ2-5	NA	NA	TGTGCCAGCAGCTTAGTGGCGGAAGAGACCCAGTACTTC	CASSLVAEETQYF
TRBV30	TRBJ1-1	NA	NA	TGTGCCTGGAGTGTAGGCGGGAACACTGAAGCTTTCTTT	CAWSVGGNTEAFF
TRBV6-5	TRBJ1-1	NA	NA	TGTGCCAGCAGTTACTCGATCAGGGGGAACACTGAAGCTTTCTTT	CASSYSIRGNTEAFF
TRBV11-2	TRBJ1-2	NA	NA	TGTGCCAGCAGCTTAGTCCACGGTGGGGTTGGCTACACCTTC	CASSLVHGGVGYTF
TRBV6-5	TRBJ2-2	NA	NA	TGTGCCAGCAGTTACCTCAGGGAGACCGGGGAGCTGTTTTTT	CASSYLRETGELFF
TRBV2	TRBJ2-7	TRBD2	NA	TGTGCCAGCTGGAAAGAAGGACTAGCGGAATCCTACGAGCAGTACTTC	CASWKEGLAESYEQYF
TRBV7-2	TRBJ1-6	NA	NA	TGTGCCAGCAGCCAACCCGGGCAGGGACTCCACTTT	CASSQPGQGLHF
TRBV5-4	TRBJ2-3	NA	NA	TGTGCCAGCAGCTTGGGGCCAGTAAGCACAGATACGCAGTATTTT	CASSLGPVSTDTQYF
TRBV27	TRBJ2-7	NA	NA	TGTGCCAGCAGTTTAACAGGGGGCCCTAGCGGGAAAGCCTCCACGTCCCGGCAGTACTTC	CASSLTGGPSGKASTSRQYF
TRBV7-3	TRBJ1-2	NA	NA	TGTGCCAGCAGCTTAAATGCCGGTTATGGCTACACCTTC	CASSLNAGYGYTF
TRBV28	TRBJ1-5	NA	NA	TGTGCCAGCAAAATTTTCCGGGACAGCAATCAGCCCCAGCATTTT	CASKIFRDSNQPQHF
TRBV11-3	TRBJ2-3	TRBD2	NA	TGTGCCAGCAGCCACGGCGGGAGGGTAGGAGATACGCAGTATTTT	CASSHGGRVGDTQYF
TRBV13	TRBJ1-1	NA	once	TGTGCCACCCACGGAGTCCCCGGGGCCGAAGCTTTCTTT	CATHGVPGAEAFF
TRBV29-1	TRBJ2-1	TRBD2	NA	TGCAGCGTTCGTAGACTAGCGGGTTACAATGAGCAGTTCTTC	CSVRRLAGYNEQFF
TRBV28	TRBJ2-5	TRBD2	NA	TGTGCCAGCAGTTTAACGTCTAGCCTGGGAGGGAGAGAGACCCAGTACTTC	CASSLTSSLGGRETQYF
TRBV30	TRBJ1-3	NA	NA	TGTGCCTGGCGGATCGGGGGCTCGGCTGGAAACACCATATATTTT	CAWRIGGSAGNTIYF
TRBV6-5	TRBJ1-6	NA	NA	TGTGCCAGCAGTCAGGGTGTGGACCTCCACTTT	CASSQGVDLHF
TRBV5-1	TRBJ2-3	NA	NA	TGCGCCAGCAGCTTATCAACAGGGTTACCAGATACGCAGTATTTT	CASSLSTGLPDTQYF
TRBV6-6	TRBJ1-2	NA	NA	TGTGCCAGCAGTTACTCGGGAGACCCTAACTATGGCTACACCTTC	CASSYSGDPNYGYTF
TRBV5-1	TRBJ2-7	NA	once	TGCGCCAGCAGCTTGGCTAGGGAGGAAATTTCCTACGAGCAGTACTTC	CASSLAREEISYEQYF
TRBV28	TRBJ1-1	NA	NA	TGTGCCAGCAGTTTAGCGGGGGGCTACACTGAAGCTTTCTTT	CASSLAGGYTEAFF
TRBV7-7	TRBJ2-1	NA	NA	TGTGCCAGCAGCTTAGACTCCCACAATGAGCAGTTCTTC	CASSLDSHNEQFF
TRBV5-4	TRBJ1-3	NA	NA	TGTGCCAGCAGCTTGGCAGGGCGGCGAGACACCATATATTTT	CASSLAGRRDTIYF
TRBV5-6	TRBJ1-1	NA	NA	TGTGCCAGCAGCTCAACCCAAACGAACACTGAAGCTTTCTTT	CASSSTQTNTEAFF